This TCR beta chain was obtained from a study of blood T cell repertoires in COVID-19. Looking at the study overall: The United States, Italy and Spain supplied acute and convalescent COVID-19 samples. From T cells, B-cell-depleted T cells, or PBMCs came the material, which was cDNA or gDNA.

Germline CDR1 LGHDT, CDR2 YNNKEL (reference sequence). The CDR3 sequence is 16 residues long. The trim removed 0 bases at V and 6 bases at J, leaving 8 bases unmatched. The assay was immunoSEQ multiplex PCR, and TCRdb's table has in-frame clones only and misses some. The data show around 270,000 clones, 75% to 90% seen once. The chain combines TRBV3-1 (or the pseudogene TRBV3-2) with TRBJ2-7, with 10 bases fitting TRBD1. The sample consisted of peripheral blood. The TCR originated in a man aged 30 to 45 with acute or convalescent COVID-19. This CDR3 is CASSQDLTGGLGEQYF. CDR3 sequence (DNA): TGTGCCAGCAGCCAAGACCTGACAGGGGGCTTGGGCGAGCAGTACTTC.